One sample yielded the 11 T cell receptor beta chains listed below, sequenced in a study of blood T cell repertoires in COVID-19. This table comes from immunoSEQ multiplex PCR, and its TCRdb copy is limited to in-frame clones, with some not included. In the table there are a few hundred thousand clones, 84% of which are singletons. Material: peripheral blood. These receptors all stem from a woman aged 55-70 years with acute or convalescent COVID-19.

The CDR3 coding sequence is TGTGCCAGCCTTGGGGACAGGGGGCGAGAGACCCAGTACTTC. It translates to CASLGDRGRETQYF. The chain has TRBV28 and TRBJ2-5; TRBD1 matches 12 bases. Germline assignment: CDR1 MDHEN and CDR2 SYDVKM. The CDR3 is made up of 14 amino acids. V gave up 8 bases and J gave up 4 bases; unmatched junction bases: 5.

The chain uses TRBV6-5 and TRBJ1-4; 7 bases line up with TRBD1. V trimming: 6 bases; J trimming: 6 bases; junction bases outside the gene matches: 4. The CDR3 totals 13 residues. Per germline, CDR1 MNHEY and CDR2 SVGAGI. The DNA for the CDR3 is TGTGCCAGCAGGGCACAGGGGTATGAAAAACTGTTTTTT. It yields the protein CASRAQGYEKLFF.

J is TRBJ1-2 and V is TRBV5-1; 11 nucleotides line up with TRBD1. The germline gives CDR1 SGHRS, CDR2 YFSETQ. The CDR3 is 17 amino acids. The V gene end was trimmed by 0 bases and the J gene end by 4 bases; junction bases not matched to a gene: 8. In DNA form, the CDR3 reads TGCGCCAGCAGCTTGGCCAGTCGGACAGGGGGCTTCTATGGCTACACCTTC. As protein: CASSLASRTGGFYGYTF.

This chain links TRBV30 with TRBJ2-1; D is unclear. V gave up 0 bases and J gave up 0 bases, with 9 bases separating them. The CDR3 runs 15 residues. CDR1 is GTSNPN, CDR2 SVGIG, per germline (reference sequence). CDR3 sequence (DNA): TGTGCCTGGAGTGTATCCCCCGGCTCCTACAATGAGCAGTTCTTC. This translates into CAWSVSPGSYNEQFF.

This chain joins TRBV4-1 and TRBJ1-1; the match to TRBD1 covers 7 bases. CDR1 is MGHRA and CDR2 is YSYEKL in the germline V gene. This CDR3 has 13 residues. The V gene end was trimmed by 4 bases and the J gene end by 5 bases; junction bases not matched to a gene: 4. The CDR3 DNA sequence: TGCGCCAGCAGCCCTGACAGGGATACTGAAGCTTTCTTT. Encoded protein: CASSPDRDTEAFF.

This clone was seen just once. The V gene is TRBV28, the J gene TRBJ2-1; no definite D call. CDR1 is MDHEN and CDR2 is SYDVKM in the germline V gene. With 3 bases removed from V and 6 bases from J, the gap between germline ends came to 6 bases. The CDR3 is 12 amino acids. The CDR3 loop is CASSFLRNEQFF. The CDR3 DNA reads TGTGCCAGCAGTTTTCTCCGCAATGAGCAGTTCTTC.

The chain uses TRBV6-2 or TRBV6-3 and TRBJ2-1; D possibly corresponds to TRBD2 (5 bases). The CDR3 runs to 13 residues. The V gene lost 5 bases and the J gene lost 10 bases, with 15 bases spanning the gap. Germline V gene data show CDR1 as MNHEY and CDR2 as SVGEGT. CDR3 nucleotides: TGTGCCAGCAGTCCAGAGGGCCTAGGGGAGCAGTTCTTC. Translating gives CASSPEGLGEQFF.

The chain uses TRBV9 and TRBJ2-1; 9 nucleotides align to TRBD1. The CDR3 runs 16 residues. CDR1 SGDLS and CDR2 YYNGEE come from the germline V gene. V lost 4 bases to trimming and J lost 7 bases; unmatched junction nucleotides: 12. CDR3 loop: CASSTRRDRVGNEQFF. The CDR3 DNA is TGTGCCAGCAGCACCAGACGGGACAGGGTAGGTAATGAGCAGTTCTTC.

The DNA of the CDR3 is TGTGCCAGCAGCCTGAGACAGCTCTATGGCTACACCTTC. Translating gives CASSLRQLYGYTF. The V gene is TRBV6-5, the J gene TRBJ1-2; D perhaps matches TRBD1 (5 bases). Trimming shortened V by 6 bases and J by 4 bases, and 12 bases separated the two germline ends. Germline V gene lookup returns CDR1 MNHEY and CDR2 SVGAGI. The CDR3 length is 13 residues.

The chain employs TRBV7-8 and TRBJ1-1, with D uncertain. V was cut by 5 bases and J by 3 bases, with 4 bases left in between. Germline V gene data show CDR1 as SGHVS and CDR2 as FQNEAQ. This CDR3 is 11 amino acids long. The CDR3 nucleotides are TGTGCCAGCAGCCTCTACACTGAAGCTTTCTTT. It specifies CASSLYTEAFF.

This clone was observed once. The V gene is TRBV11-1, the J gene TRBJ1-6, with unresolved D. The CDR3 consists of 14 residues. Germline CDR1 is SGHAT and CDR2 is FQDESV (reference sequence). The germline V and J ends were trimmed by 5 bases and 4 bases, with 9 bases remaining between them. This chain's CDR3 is CASSLGSYNSPLHF. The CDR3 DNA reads TGTGCCAGCAGCCTTGGGAGTTATAATTCACCCCTCCACTTT.